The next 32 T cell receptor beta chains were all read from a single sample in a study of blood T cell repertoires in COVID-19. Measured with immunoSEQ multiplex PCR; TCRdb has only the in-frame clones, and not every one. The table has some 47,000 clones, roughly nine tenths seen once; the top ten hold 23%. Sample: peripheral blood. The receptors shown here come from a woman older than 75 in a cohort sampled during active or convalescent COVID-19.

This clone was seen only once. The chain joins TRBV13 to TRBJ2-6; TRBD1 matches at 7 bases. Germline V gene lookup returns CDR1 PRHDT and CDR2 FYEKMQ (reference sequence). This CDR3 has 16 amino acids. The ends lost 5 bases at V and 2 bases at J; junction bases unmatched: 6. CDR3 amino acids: CASSQEGATGANVLTF. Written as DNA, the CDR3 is TGTGCCAGCAGCCAAGAGGGGGCTACTGGGGCCAACGTCCTGACTTTC. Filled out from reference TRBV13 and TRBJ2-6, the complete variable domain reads AAGVIQSPRHLIKEKRETATLKCYPIPRHDTVYWYQQGPGQDPQFLISFYEKMQSDKGSIPDRFSAQQFSDYHSELNMSSLELGDSALYFCASSQEGATGANVLTFGAGSRLTVL.

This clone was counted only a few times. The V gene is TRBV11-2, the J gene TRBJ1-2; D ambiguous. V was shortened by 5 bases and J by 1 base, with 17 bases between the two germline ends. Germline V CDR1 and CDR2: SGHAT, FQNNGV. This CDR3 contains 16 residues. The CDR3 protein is CASSPLWSRRNYGYTF. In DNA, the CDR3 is TGTGCCAGCAGCCCCCTGTGGAGTCGGCGTAACTATGGCTACACCTTC.

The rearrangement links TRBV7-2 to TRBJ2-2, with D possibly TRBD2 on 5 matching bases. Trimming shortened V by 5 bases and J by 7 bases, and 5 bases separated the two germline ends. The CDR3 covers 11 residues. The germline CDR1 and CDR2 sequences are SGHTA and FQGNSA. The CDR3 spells CASSRGGELFF. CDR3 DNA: TGTGCCAGCAGCCGGGGCGGGGAGCTGTTTTTT. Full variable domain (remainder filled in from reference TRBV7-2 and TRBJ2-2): GAGVSQSPSNKVTEKGKDVELRCDPISGHTALYWYRQSLGQGLEFLIYFQGNSAPDKSGLPSDRFSAERTGGSVSTLTIQRTQQEDSAVYLCASSRGGELFFGEGSRLTVL.

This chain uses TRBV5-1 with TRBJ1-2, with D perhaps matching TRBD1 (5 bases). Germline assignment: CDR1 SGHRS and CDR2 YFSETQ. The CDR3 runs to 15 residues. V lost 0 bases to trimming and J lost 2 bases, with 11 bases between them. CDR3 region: CASSLGDAGNYGYTF. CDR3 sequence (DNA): TGCGCCAGCAGCTTGGGCGATGCAGGGAACTATGGCTACACCTTC.

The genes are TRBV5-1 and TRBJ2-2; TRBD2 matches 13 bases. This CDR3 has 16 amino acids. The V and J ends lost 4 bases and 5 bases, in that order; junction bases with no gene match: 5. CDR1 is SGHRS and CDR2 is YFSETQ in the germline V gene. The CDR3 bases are TGCGCCAGCAGCCAGGCGGGACTAGCGGGGACCGGGGAGCTGTTTTTT. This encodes CASSQAGLAGTGELFF.

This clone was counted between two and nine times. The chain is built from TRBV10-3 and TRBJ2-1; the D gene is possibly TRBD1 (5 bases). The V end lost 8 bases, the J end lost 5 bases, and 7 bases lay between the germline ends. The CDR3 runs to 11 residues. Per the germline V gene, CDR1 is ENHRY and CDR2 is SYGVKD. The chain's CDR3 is CAIEDNNEQFF. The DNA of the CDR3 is TGTGCCATCGAGGACAACAATGAGCAGTTCTTC.

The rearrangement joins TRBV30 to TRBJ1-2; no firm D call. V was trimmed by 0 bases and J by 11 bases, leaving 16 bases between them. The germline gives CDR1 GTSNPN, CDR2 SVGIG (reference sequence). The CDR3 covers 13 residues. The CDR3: CAWSVRRSPLYTF. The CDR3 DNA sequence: TGTGCCTGGAGTGTACGGCGGAGCCCTTTGTACACCTTC. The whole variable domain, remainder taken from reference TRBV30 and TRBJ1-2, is SQTIHQWPATLVQPVGSPLSLECTVEGTSNPNLYWYRQAAGRGLQLLFYSVGIGQISSEVPQNLSASRPQDRQFILSSKKLLLSDSGFYLCAWSVRRSPLYTFGSGTRLTVV.

The CDR3 region is CATSESDRDPNQPQHF. In DNA, the CDR3 is TGTGCCACCAGTGAAAGCGACAGAGACCCGAATCAGCCCCAGCATTTT. The genes are TRBV24-1 and TRBJ1-5, with D possibly TRBD1 on 5 matching bases. Germline CDR1 KGHDR, CDR2 SFDVKD. The CDR3 loop spans 16 amino acids. V was trimmed by 4 bases and J by 4 bases, leaving 16 bases between them.

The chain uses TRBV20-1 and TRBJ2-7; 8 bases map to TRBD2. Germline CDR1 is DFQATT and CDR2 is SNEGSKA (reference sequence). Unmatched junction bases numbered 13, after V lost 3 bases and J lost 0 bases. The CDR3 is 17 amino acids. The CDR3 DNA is TGCAGTGCTAGTCCCCATACGGGACTAGGGATCTCCTACGAGCAGTACTTC. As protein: CSASPHTGLGISYEQYF.

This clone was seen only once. The CDR3 nucleotides read TGTGCCAGCACCCCCGGACAGCGAAATCAGCCCCAGCATTTT. The encoded protein is CASTPGQRNQPQHF. The rearrangement joins TRBV6-5 to TRBJ1-5, with D possibly matching TRBD1 (6 bases). The CDR3 runs to 14 residues. V was clipped by 7 bases and J by 4 bases, with 14 bases between them. The germline V gene has CDR1 MNHEY and CDR2 SVGAGI.

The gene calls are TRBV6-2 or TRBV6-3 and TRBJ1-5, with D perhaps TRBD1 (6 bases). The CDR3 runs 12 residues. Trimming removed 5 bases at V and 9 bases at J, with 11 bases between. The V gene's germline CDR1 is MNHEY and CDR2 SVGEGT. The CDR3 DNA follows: TGTGCCAGCAGTGGGGGGGCTGGGCCCCAGCATTTT. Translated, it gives CASSGGAGPQHF.

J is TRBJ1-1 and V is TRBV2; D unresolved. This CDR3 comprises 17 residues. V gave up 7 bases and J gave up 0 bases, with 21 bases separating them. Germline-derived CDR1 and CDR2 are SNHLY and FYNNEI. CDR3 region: CASTELGGSYLNTEAFF. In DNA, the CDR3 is TGTGCCAGCACTGAGTTGGGAGGCAGCTACTTGAACACTGAAGCTTTCTTT.

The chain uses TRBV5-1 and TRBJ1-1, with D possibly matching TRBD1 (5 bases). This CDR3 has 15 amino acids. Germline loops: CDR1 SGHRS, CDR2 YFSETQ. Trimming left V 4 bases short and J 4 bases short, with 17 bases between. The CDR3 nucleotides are TGCGCCAGCAGCCCCAACGCAGGGCTGGGCACTGAAGCTTTCTTT. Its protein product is CASSPNAGLGTEAFF.

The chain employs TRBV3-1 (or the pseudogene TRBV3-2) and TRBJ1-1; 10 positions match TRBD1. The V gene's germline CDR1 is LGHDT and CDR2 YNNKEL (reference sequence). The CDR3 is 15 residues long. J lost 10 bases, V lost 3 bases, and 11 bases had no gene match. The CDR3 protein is CASSHHPGTGVGAFF. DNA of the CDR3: TGTGCCAGCAGCCACCATCCCGGGACAGGGGTTGGAGCTTTCTTT.

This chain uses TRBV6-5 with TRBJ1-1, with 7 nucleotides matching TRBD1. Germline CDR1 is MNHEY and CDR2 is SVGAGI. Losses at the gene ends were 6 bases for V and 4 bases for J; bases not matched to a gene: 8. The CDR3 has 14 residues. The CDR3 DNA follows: TGTGCCAGCAGAATGGACAGGTGGGGCACTGAAGCTTTCTTT. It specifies CASRMDRWGTEAFF.

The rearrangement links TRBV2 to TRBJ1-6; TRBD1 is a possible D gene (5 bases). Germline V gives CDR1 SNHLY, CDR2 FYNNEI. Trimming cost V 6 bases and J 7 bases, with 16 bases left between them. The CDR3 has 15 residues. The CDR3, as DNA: TGTGCCAGCAGGTCGGGGGGGATAGGAAATTCACCCCTCCACTTT. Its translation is CASRSGGIGNSPLHF.

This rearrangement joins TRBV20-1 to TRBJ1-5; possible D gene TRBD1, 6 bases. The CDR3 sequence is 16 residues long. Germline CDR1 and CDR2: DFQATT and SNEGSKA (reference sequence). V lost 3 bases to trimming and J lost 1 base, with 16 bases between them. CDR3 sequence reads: CSASPGAGVSNQPQHF. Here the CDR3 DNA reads TGCAGTGCTAGTCCAGGGGCTGGAGTAAGCAATCAGCCCCAGCATTTT.

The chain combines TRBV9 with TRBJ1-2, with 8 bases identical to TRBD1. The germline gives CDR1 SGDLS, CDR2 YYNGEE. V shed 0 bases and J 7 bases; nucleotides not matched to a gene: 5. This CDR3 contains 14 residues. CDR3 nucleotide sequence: TGTGCCAGCAGCGTAGGGCAGGGGGCATTTGGCTACACCTTC. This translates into CASSVGQGAFGYTF.

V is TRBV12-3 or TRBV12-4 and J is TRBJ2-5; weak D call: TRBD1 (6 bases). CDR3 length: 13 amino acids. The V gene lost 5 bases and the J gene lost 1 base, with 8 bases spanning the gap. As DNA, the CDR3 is TGTGCCAGCAGTGACAGGTTCCAAGAGACCCAGTACTTC. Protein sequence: CASSDRFQETQYF.

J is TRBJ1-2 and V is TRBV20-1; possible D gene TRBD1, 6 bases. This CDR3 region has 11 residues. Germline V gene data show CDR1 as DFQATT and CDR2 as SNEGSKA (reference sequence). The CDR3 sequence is CRVRGDYGYTF. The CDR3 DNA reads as TGCAGGGTCAGGGGCGACTATGGCTACACCTTC.

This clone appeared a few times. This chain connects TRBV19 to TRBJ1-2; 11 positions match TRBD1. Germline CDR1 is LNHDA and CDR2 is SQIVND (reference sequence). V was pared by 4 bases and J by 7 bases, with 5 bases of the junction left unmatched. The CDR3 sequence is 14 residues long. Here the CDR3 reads CASSTGQGVGGYTF. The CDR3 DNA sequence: TGTGCCAGTAGTACGGGACAGGGGGTAGGTGGCTACACCTTC.

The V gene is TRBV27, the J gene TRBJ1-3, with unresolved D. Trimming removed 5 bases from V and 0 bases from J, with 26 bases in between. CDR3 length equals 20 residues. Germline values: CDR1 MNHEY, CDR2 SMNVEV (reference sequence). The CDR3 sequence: CASSPQSPGGISYSGNTIYF. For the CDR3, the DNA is TGTGCCAGCAGTCCCCAAAGCCCGGGAGGGATCTCCTACTCTGGAAACACCATATATTTT.

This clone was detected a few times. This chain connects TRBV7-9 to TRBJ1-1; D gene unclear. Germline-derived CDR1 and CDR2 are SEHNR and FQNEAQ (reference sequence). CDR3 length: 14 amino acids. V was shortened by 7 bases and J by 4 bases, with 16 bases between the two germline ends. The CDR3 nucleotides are TGTGCCAGCACTACTCCCGGACTCGCCACTGAAGCTTTCTTT. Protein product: CASTTPGLATEAFF. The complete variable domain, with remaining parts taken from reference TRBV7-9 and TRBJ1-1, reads DTGVSQNPRHKITKRGQNVTFRCDPISEHNRLYWYRQTLGQGPEFLTYFQNEAQLEKSRLLSDRFSAERPKGSFSTLEIQRTEQGDSAMYLCASTTPGLATEAFFGQGTRLTVV.

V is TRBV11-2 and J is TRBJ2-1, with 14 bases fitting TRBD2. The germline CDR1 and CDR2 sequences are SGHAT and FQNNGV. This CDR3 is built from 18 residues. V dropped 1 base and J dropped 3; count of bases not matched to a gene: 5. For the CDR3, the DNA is TGTGCCAGCAGCTTAGCCGGACTAGCGGGAGGACGCTACAATGAGCAGTTCTTC. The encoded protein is CASSLAGLAGGRYNEQFF.

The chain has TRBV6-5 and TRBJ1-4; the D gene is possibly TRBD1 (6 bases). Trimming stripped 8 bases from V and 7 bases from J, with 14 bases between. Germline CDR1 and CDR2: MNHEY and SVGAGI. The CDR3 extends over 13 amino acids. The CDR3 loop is CASAGVEGEKLFF. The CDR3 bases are TGTGCCAGCGCAGGGGTCGAGGGTGAAAAACTGTTTTTT.

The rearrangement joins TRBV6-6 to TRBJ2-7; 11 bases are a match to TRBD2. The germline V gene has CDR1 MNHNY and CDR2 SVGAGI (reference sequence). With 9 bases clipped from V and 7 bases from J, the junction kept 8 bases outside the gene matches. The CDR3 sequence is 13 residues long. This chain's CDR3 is CASDASGRWEQYF. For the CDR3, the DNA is TGTGCCAGTGATGCTAGCGGGAGGTGGGAGCAGTACTTC.

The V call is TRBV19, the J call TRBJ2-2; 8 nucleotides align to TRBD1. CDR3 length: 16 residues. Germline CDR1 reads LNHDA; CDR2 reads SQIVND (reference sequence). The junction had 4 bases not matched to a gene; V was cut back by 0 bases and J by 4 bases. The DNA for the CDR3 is TGTGCCAGTAGTATAGACAGGGGGCTTGGCACCGGGGAGCTGTTTTTT. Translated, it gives CASSIDRGLGTGELFF.

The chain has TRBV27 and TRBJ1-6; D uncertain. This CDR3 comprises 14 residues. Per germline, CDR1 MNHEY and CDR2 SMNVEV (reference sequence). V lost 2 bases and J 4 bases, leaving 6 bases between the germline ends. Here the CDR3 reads CASSLAQYNSPLHF. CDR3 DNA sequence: TGTGCCAGCAGTTTAGCTCAGTATAATTCACCCCTCCACTTT.

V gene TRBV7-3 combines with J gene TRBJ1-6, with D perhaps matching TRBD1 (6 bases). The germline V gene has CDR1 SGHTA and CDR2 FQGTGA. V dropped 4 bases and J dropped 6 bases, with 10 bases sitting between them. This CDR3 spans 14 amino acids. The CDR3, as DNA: TGTGCCAGCAGCTCCGGGACACCTAATTCACCCCTCCACTTT. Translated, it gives CASSSGTPNSPLHF.

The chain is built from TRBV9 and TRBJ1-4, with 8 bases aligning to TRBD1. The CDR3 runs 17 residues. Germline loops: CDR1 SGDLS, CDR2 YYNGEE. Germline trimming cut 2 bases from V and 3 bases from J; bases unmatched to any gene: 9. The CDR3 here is CASSVSRGLGANEKLFF. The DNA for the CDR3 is TGTGCCAGCAGCGTTTCCAGGGGGCTTGGGGCTAATGAAAAACTGTTTTTT.

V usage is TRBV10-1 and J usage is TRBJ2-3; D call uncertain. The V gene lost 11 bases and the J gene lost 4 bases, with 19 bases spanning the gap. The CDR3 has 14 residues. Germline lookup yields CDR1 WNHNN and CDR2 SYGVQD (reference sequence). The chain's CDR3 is CAQWQTVAPDTQYF. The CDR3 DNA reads TGCGCCCAGTGGCAGACGGTAGCTCCAGATACGCAGTATTTT.

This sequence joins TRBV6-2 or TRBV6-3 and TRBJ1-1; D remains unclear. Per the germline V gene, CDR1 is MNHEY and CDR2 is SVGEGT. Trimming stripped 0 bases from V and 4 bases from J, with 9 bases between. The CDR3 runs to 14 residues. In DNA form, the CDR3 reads TGTGCCAGCAGTTACTCGAGGAGTACCACTGAAGCTTTCTTT. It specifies CASSYSRSTTEAFF.